A selection of T cell receptor beta chains follows, all from one sample in a study of identical twins. Using its own MiXCR run on the 5' RACE reads, TCRdb lists one record per CDR3 protein. The data contain about 200,000 distinct CDR3 sequences, roughly 15% of them singletons. This same sample was also part of a study on T cells expressing NK-cell markers.

Sample: CD8+ T cells sorted from blood. The receptors were sampled from a woman between 18 and 29 years old in good health. CDR3s include the opening cysteine and the closing phenylalanine or tryptophan. The D gene is left open where the match is weak. Where a row states a size, it is once, few, many or the class of an expanded clone; other rows omit it.

abundance	d_gene	v_gene	j_gene	CDR3aa	CDR3nt
NA	NA	TRBV2	TRBJ2-2	CASSETVIDGTGELFF	TGTGCCAGCAGTGAAACAGTAATAGATGGTACCGGGGAGCTGTTTTTT
NA	NA	TRBV7-9	TRBJ2-7	CASSLGPVLSYEQYF	TGTGCCAGCAGCCTAGGCCCGGTTTTGTCCTACGAGCAGTACTTC
many	NA	TRBV29-1	TRBJ1-1	CSVERQRGSGTEAFF	TGCAGCGTTGAAAGGCAACGGGGGTCGGGCACTGAAGCTTTCTTT
NA	NA	TRBV6-1	TRBJ2-1	CASRPDSGSLYNEQFF	TGTGCCAGCAGGCCCGACTCCGGGAGTCTGTACAATGAGCAGTTCTTC
few	NA	TRBV4-1	TRBJ2-7	CASSQDRTYEQYF	TGCGCCAGCAGCCAAGATCGGACCTACGAGCAGTACTTC
NA	NA	TRBV25-1	TRBJ2-3	CASSELGSGARTDTQYF	TGTGCCAGCAGTGAATTGGGGTCAGGGGCGAGGACAGATACGCAGTATTTT
few	TRBD1	TRBV27	TRBJ1-2	CASSAGTGGNYGYTF	TGTGCCAGCAGTGCGGGGACAGGGGGAAATTATGGCTACACCTTC
NA	TRBD2	TRBV11-2	TRBJ2-1	CASSLGAGVGNEQFF	TGTGCCAGCAGCTTAGGCGCGGGAGTCGGCAATGAGCAGTTCTTC
many	NA	TRBV6-6	TRBJ2-3	CASGGSSTDTQYF	TGTGCCAGCGGGGGGTCTAGCACAGATACGCAGTATTTT
NA	NA	TRBV6-2/TRBV6-3	TRBJ2-7	CASSYSRGEQYF	TGTGCCAGCAGTTACTCGAGGGGCGAGCAGTACTTC
few	NA	TRBV5-1	TRBJ1-1	CASSARGGREAFF	TGCGCCAGCAGCGCACGGGGAGGGAGAGAAGCTTTCTTT
many	NA	TRBV9	TRBJ2-3	CASSVADTQYF	TGTGCCAGCAGCGTAGCAGATACGCAGTATTTT
few	TRBD2	TRBV20-1	TRBJ2-5	CSASEGAGVQETQYF	TGCAGTGCTAGTGAGGGTGCGGGGGTCCAAGAGACCCAGTACTTC
NA	NA	TRBV20-1	TRBJ2-7	CSARDATRTLRDEQYF	TGCAGTGCTAGAGATGCGACGCGGACCCTTAGGGACGAGCAGTACTTC
few	TRBD1	TRBV20-1	TRBJ2-7	CSARNQTGLYEQYF	TGCAGTGCTAGAAACCAGACAGGGCTCTACGAGCAGTACTTC
NA	NA	TRBV7-8	TRBJ2-3	CASSSHRDNAVDTQYF	TGTGCCAGCAGCTCTCACCGGGACAATGCCGTGGATACGCAGTATTTT
few	NA	TRBV25-1	TRBJ1-1	CASSPPGTLGGAFF	TGTGCCAGCAGTCCTCCCGGGACTCTGGGGGGAGCTTTCTTT
NA	NA	TRBV7-6	TRBJ1-4	CASSVDGEKLFF	TGTGCCAGCAGCGTGGACGGGGAAAAACTGTTTTTT
few	TRBD1	TRBV7-9	TRBJ1-2	CASSLAGTGVGYTF	TGTGCCAGCAGCTTAGCCGGGACAGGGGTTGGCTACACCTTC
NA	NA	TRBV6-6	TRBJ2-1	CASSWDNEQFF	TGTGCCAGCAGTTGGGACAATGAGCAGTTCTTC
NA	NA	TRBV4-1	TRBJ2-1	CASSYMAAANNEQFF	TGCGCCAGCAGCTACATGGCCGCAGCAAACAATGAGCAGTTCTTC
NA	TRBD2	TRBV13	TRBJ2-3	CASSTRLAGGPFTDTQYF	TGTGCCAGCAGCACTCGACTAGCGGGGGGCCCATTCACAGATACGCAGTATTTT
NA	TRBD2	TRBV20-1	TRBJ2-1	CSASELAGDYGEQFF	TGCAGTGCTAGCGAACTAGCGGGAGACTACGGTGAGCAGTTCTTC
few	TRBD1	TRBV7-6	TRBJ2-3	CASGDRETDTQYF	TGTGCCAGCGGGGACAGGGAGACAGATACGCAGTATTTT
NA	TRBD2	TRBV12-3/TRBV12-4	TRBJ2-5	CASSLLVTSGAQETQYF	TGTGCCAGCAGTTTACTGGTGACTAGCGGGGCCCAAGAGACCCAGTACTTC
few	TRBD2	TRBV7-8	TRBJ2-1	CASSVAGVGYNEQFF	TGTGCCAGCAGCGTAGCGGGAGTAGGATACAATGAGCAGTTCTTC
NA	NA	TRBV5-6	TRBJ2-5	CASSSGAGQYF	TGTGCCAGCAGCTCAGGAGCTGGCCAGTACTTC
NA	NA	TRBV6-5	TRBJ2-7	CASSSRAPYEQYF	TGTGCCAGCAGTTCCCGGGCACCCTACGAGCAGTACTTC
NA	NA	TRBV27	TRBJ1-5	CASSLSARRLNQPQHF	TGTGCCAGCAGTTTATCAGCGAGGCGGCTGAATCAGCCCCAGCATTTT
NA	NA	TRBV7-2	TRBJ1-2	CASSNREAFGYTF	TGTGCCAGCAGCAACAGGGAGGCTTTTGGCTACACCTTC
few	NA	TRBV6-2/TRBV6-3	TRBJ2-5	CASSYGGVQTQYF	TGTGCCAGCAGTTACGGAGGAGTCCAGACCCAGTACTTC
few	NA	TRBV7-3	TRBJ1-2	CASSSGLLYQAGGYTF	TGTGCCAGCAGCTCGGGACTGCTGTATCAAGCAGGTGGCTACACCTTC
NA	NA	TRBV5-1	TRBJ2-1	CASSSSGSNEQFF	TGCGCCAGCAGCTCTTCGGGGTCCAATGAGCAGTTCTTC
NA	NA	TRBV5-1	TRBJ2-3	CASSVTTRVPTDTQYF	TGCGCCAGCAGCGTAACTACCAGGGTACCCACAGATACGCAGTATTTT
many	TRBD2	TRBV20-1	TRBJ2-1	CSARDGTSGGLDEQFF	TGCAGTGCTAGAGACGGGACTAGCGGGGGGCTCGATGAGCAGTTCTTC
few	NA	TRBV12-3/TRBV12-4	TRBJ1-2	CASTPDTASYGYTF	TGTGCCAGCACCCCGGACACGGCCTCCTATGGCTACACCTTC
NA	NA	TRBV27	TRBJ2-7	CASGSFYEQYF	TGTGCCAGCGGGAGTTTCTACGAGCAGTACTTC
few	NA	TRBV12-3/TRBV12-4	TRBJ2-3	CAEGEGDTQYF	TGTGCAGAAGGGGAAGGAGATACGCAGTATTTT
NA	NA	TRBV11-2	TRBJ2-1	CASSSSGRGVNEQFF	TGTGCCAGCAGCTCCTCGGGGAGGGGGGTAAATGAGCAGTTCTTC
few	NA	TRBV5-5	TRBJ2-3	CASSLGGARGSTDTQYF	TGTGCCAGCAGCTTGGGGGGGGCCAGGGGGAGCACAGATACGCAGTATTTT
NA	TRBD1	TRBV11-3	TRBJ2-2	CASSADRAGFGVLFF	TGTGCCAGCAGCGCCGACAGGGCCGGATTCGGGGTGCTGTTTTTT
NA	NA	TRBV6-1	TRBJ2-7	CASSNQVARGHEQYF	TGTGCCAGCAGTAATCAAGTGGCTAGGGGCCACGAGCAGTACTTC
few	TRBD2	TRBV5-1	TRBJ2-5	CASRNLADRQETQYF	TGCGCCAGCAGGAATCTAGCGGACCGACAAGAGACCCAGTACTTC
NA	NA	TRBV29-1	TRBJ1-1	CSVERQENAEAFF	TGCAGCGTTGAACGGCAGGAGAACGCTGAAGCTTTCTTT
NA	NA	TRBV7-9	TRBJ2-6	CARGDSSGANVLTF	TGTGCCAGGGGGGATTCCTCTGGGGCCAACGTCCTGACTTTC
NA	NA	TRBV20-1	TRBJ2-5	CSARDRFTQETQYF	TGCAGTGCTAGGGACAGATTTACCCAAGAGACCCAGTACTTC
NA	NA	TRBV20-1	TRBJ2-6	CSASRRGANVLTF	TGCAGTGCCAGTCGCCGTGGGGCCAACGTCCTGACTTTC
NA	TRBD1	TRBV6-1	TRBJ2-7	CASSDPETGVYEQYF	TGTGCCAGCAGTGACCCAGAGACAGGGGTTTACGAGCAGTACTTC
few	NA	TRBV20-1	TRBJ2-1	CSARSSGVYNEQFF	TGCAGTGCTAGATCCAGCGGAGTCTACAATGAGCAGTTCTTC
NA	NA	TRBV12-3/TRBV12-4	TRBJ2-7	CASSGPYVTYEQYF	TGTGCCAGCAGTGGTCCCTACGTCACCTACGAGCAGTACTTC
NA	NA	TRBV5-1	TRBJ1-2	CASSSSTDYFSYGYTF	TGCGCCAGCAGCTCCTCAACGGATTATTTTTCCTATGGCTACACCTTC
once	TRBD1	TRBV29-1	TRBJ2-7	CSVTGTGKSEQYF	TGCAGCGTTACTGGGACAGGGAAATCCGAGCAGTACTTC